A selection of T cell receptor beta chains follows, all from one sample in a study of T cells in Graves' hyperthyroidism and ophthalmopathy. TCRdb reprocessed the multiplex PCR reads via MiXCR and lists one record per CDR3 protein. There are over 350,000 distinct CDR3 sequences in the sample; roughly an eighth occur only once, and around 27% lies in the top ten. Sequenced input: blood. All receptors come from a man in his fifties with Graves' ophthalmopathy. Both conserved end residues are part of each CDR3. D genes are given only for firm matches. The size field is filled for only some rows; it gives once, few, many or a size class.

>TRBJ2-2|TRBV20-1|-|many
TGCAGTGCTAGAATCGGCGGAAACACCGGGGAGCTGTTTTTT
CSARIGGNTGELFF
>TRBJ1-5|TRBV13|TRBD1|many
TGTGCCAGCAGTCAAACCGGGACAGGGGGACGGAATCAGCCCCAGCATTTT
CASSQTGTGGRNQPQHF
>TRBJ2-2|TRBV6-5|-|few
TGTGCCAGCAGTTACTCGAGAGGGAACACCGGGGAGCTGTTTTTT
CASSYSRGNTGELFF
>TRBJ2-2|TRBV27|-|-
TGTGCCAGCAGTTTATCGGGCGGGATGACAACCGGGGAGCTGTTTTTT
CASSLSGGMTTGELFF
>TRBJ2-3|TRBV12-3/TRBV12-4|TRBD2|many
TGTGCCATTACTAGTCTAGCGGGATTGTCAGATACGCAGTATTTT
CAITSLAGLSDTQYF
>TRBJ2-5|TRBV20-1|-|many
TGCAGTGCTAGGGATGAGGGGCAAGAGACCCAGTACTTC
CSARDEGQETQYF
>TRBJ2-7|TRBV7-3|-|few
TGTGCCAGCAGCCAAACCCCAGCAGCTGGCTACGAGCAGTACTTC
CASSQTPAAGYEQYF
>TRBJ2-7|TRBV7-2|TRBD2|few
TGTGCCAGCAGCTTAGCGTGGGGTAGCGGGAGTTACGAGCAGTACTTC
CASSLAWGSGSYEQYF
>TRBJ1-2|TRBV12-3/TRBV12-4|TRBD1|many
TGTGCCAGCAGTTTATTCCAGGGGGCAAACTATGGCTACACCTTC
CASSLFQGANYGYTF
>TRBJ2-7|TRBV2|-|many
TGTGCCAGCAGTAGGGAAGTCCACGAGCAGTACTTC
CASSREVHEQYF
>TRBJ1-3|TRBV30|-|few
TGTGCCTGGAGTGTCCGAGGGTCTGGAAACACCATATATTTT
CAWSVRGSGNTIYF
>TRBJ2-7|TRBV28|-|-
TGTGCCAGCAGTTTTAGGGACTACGAGCAGTACTTC
CASSFRDYEQYF
>TRBJ1-1|TRBV28|-|few
TGTGCCGTCGGTGGGACGAAAACTGAAGCTTTCTTT
CAVGGTKTEAFF
>TRBJ2-5|TRBV20-1|TRBD2|few
TGCAGTGCTGGGAGGATATCGAGGGAGGGCCTAGAGACCCAGTACTTC
CSAGRISREGLETQYF
>TRBJ1-2|TRBV13|TRBD1|many
TGTGCCAGCAGCTTAGGCCACAGGGGTGGCTACACCTTC
CASSLGHRGGYTF
>TRBJ2-7|TRBV5-1|-|-
TGCGCCAGCAGGACCAGCAGTCCCTACGAGCAGTACTTC
CASRTSSPYEQYF
>TRBJ1-1|TRBV9|TRBD1|-
TGTGCCAGCAGCGTAGGGGACAGGGCATTTTTGGGCACTGAAGCTTTCTTT
CASSVGDRAFLGTEAFF
>TRBJ1-5|TRBV28|-|many
TGTGCCAGCAGTTTGGGGTCGCCCCAGCATTTT
CASSLGSPQHF
>TRBJ2-7|TRBV7-8|-|once
TGTGCCAGCAGCTTAGATGGAAGAACCTACGAGCAGTACTTC
CASSLDGRTYEQYF
>TRBJ2-3|TRBV27|-|-
TGTGCCAGCAGTTTACTAAACCCCACAGATACGCAGTATTTT
CASSLLNPTDTQYF
>TRBJ2-7|TRBV5-1|-|many
TGCGCCAGCAGCTTTCAAGGGTCCGAGCAGTACTTC
CASSFQGSEQYF
>TRBJ1-1|TRBV30|-|many
TGTGCCTGGAGTGTACTAGGAGGAAACACTGAAGCTTTCTTT
CAWSVLGGNTEAFF
>TRBJ2-1|TRBV20-1|-|many
TGCAGTGCTAGTGCGCTCCTCAATGAGCAGTTCTTC
CSASALLNEQFF
>TRBJ1-5|TRBV2|-|many
TGTGCCAGCACTTGGGACAAGGTTATTACGCGTGAGAATCAGCCCCAGCATTTT
CASTWDKVITRENQPQHF
>TRBJ2-3|TRBV15|TRBD2|-
TGTGCCACCAGCAGAGGACTAGCGGGAGGGAGCACAGATACGCAGTATTTT
CATSRGLAGGSTDTQYF
>TRBJ2-5|TRBV19|-|-
TGTGCCAGTAGTAAGCTTGGAGAGACCCAGTACTTC
CASSKLGETQYF
>TRBJ1-1|TRBV3-1|TRBD1|many
TGTGCCAGCAGCCAAGCCGGACAGGGGGCGGACACTGAAGCTTTCTTT
CASSQAGQGADTEAFF